The 20 T cell receptor beta chains in this list originate from one sample, sequenced in a study of blood T cell repertoires in COVID-19. Generated by immunoSEQ multiplex PCR, the TCRdb table keeps only in-frame clones and is missing some. The data show some 90,000 clones, with around three quarters seen just once and about a tenth held by the top ten. Sequencing was carried out using peripheral blood. All receptors derive from a woman between 65 and 79 years old with acute or convalescent COVID-19.

The J gene is TRBJ1-2, the V gene TRBV6-5; 9 nucleotides agree with TRBD1. CDR3 length: 15 amino acids. V trimming: 6 bases; J trimming: 2 bases; junction bases outside the gene matches: 7. CDR1 MNHEY and CDR2 SVGAGI come from the germline V gene. The CDR3 DNA follows: TGTGCCAGCAGCGTAGGGACAGGGCTGAACTATGGCTACACCTTC. It codes for CASSVGTGLNYGYTF.

This clone showed up just a few times. The V call is TRBV30, the J call TRBJ1-1; 9 bases are a match to TRBD1. The CDR3 runs to 13 residues. J was trimmed by 7 bases and V by 5 bases; bases with no gene match: 8. Germline CDR1 reads GTSNPN; CDR2 reads SVGIG (reference sequence). The CDR3 coding sequence is TGTGCCTGGTTCCCCACGGACAGGGGTGAAGCTTTCTTT. It translates to CAWFPTDRGEAFF. The variable domain in full, with the rest retrieved from reference TRBV30 and TRBJ1-1, is SQTIHQWPATLVQPVGSPLSLECTVEGTSNPNLYWYRQAAGRGLQLLFYSVGIGQISSEVPQNLSASRPQDRQFILSSKKLLLSDSGFYLCAWFPTDRGEAFFGQGTRLTVV.

A few counts support this clone. The V call is TRBV19, the J call TRBJ2-2, with a weak D call TRBD1 (5 bases). Germline lookup yields CDR1 LNHDA and CDR2 SQIVND (reference sequence). The CDR3 totals 16 residues. Deletions cut 6 bases from V and 1 base from J, with 15 bases between. Here the CDR3 DNA reads TGTGCCAGTAGCTACCTGCGGCAGGGGAACACCGGGGAGCTGTTTTTT. Translation gives CASSYLRQGNTGELFF.

This chain connects TRBV13 to TRBJ2-1, with D possibly being TRBD1 (6 bases). CDR3 length: 17 residues. Trimming removed 5 bases from V and 0 bases from J, with 17 bases in between. CDR1 and CDR2 from the germline V gene are PRHDT and FYEKMQ (reference sequence). The CDR3 DNA sequence: TGTGCCAGCAGCCTCAACAGGGTAGGGGCCTCCTACAATGAGCAGTTCTTC. As protein: CASSLNRVGASYNEQFF.

CDR3: CAWSADRPELGSPLHF. For the CDR3, the DNA is TGTGCCTGGAGTGCCGACAGGCCTGAATTGGGTTCACCCCTCCACTTT. The V call is TRBV30, the J call TRBJ1-6; TRBD1 might be the D (6 bases). This CDR3 is built from 16 residues. Trimming took off 1 base at V and 9 bases at J, with 19 bases between the two ends. CDR1 is GTSNPN and CDR2 is SVGIG in the germline V gene (reference sequence).

This sequence joins TRBV5-6 and TRBJ1-3, with 8 bases that match TRBD1. CDR1 SGHDT and CDR2 YYEEEE come from the germline V gene. The V and J ends lost 0 bases and 6 bases, in that order; junction bases with no gene match: 5. This CDR3 has 15 amino acids. The CDR3 protein is CASSLGSGGKNTIYF. DNA of the CDR3: TGTGCCAGCAGCTTGGGGTCAGGGGGCAAAAACACCATATATTTT. Supplemented by reference TRBV5-6 and TRBJ1-3, the full variable domain reads DAGVTQSPTHLIKTRGQQVTLRCSPKSGHDTVSWYQQALGQGPQFIFQYYEEEERQRGNFPDRFSGHQFPNYSSELNVNALLLGDSALYLCASSLGSGGKNTIYFGEGSWLTVV.

This clone was counted a few times. The J gene is TRBJ2-7, the V gene TRBV5-4, with 7 nucleotides matching TRBD1. Losses at the gene ends were 6 bases for V and 4 bases for J; bases not matched to a gene: 10. The CDR3 has 14 residues. CDR1 is SGHNT and CDR2 is YYREEE in the germline V gene (reference sequence). CDR3 sequence: CASTQDRVAYEQYF. DNA of the CDR3: TGTGCCAGCACCCAAGACAGGGTGGCTTACGAGCAGTACTTC. Drawing the rest from reference TRBV5-4 and TRBJ2-7, the complete variable domain is ETGVTQSPTHLIKTRGQQVTLRCSSQSGHNTVSWYQQALGQGPQFIFQYYREEENGRGNFPPRFSGLQFPNYSSELNVNALELDDSALYLCASTQDRVAYEQYFGPGTRLTVT.

This clone was counted only a few times. This chain uses TRBV9 with TRBJ1-1; D not resolved. Deletions cut 4 bases from V and 1 base from J, with 17 bases between. The germline V gene encodes CDR1 SGDLS and CDR2 YYNGEE. This CDR3 is built from 16 residues. The CDR3 nucleotides read TGTGCCAGCAGCCCCTTCGGAGCCCCCACGAACACTGAAGCTTTCTTT. Its protein is CASSPFGAPTNTEAFF.

This sequence joins TRBV9 and TRBJ2-1; no clear D gene. The CDR3 has 15 residues. V was cut by 0 bases and J by 9 bases, with 16 bases left in between. Germline CDR1 reads SGDLS; CDR2 reads YYNGEE. CDR3 loop: CASSVASRRRGEQFF. In DNA, the CDR3 is TGTGCCAGCAGCGTAGCGTCTAGGAGACGTGGTGAGCAGTTCTTC.

In this sample, this clone turned up once. The chain combines TRBV9 with TRBJ1-6; perhaps TRBD1 as D (5 bases). Germline values: CDR1 SGDLS, CDR2 YYNGEE. The V gene lost 0 bases and the J gene lost 10 bases, with 14 bases spanning the gap. This CDR3 has 15 residues. In DNA form, the CDR3 reads TGTGCCAGCAGCGTAGAGAAGGATTGGGGCTCACCCCTCCACTTT. Encoded protein: CASSVEKDWGSPLHF.

The chain combines TRBV5-3 with TRBJ2-7, with D tentatively TRBD2 (5 bases). TRBV5-3 is an open reading frame whose function is uncertain. The CDR3 has 15 amino acids. The V gene lost 10 bases and the J gene lost 2 bases, with 22 bases spanning the gap. The CDR3 DNA reads TGTGCCCAAGAGCCTGTATCGGGGAAGACCTACGAGCAGTACTTC. Protein: CAQEPVSGKTYEQYF.

The rearrangement links TRBV30 to TRBJ1-6; 12 bases are a match to TRBD1. CDR3 length: 15 amino acids. Germline-derived CDR1 and CDR2 are GTSNPN and SVGIG (reference sequence). V lost 2 bases to trimming and J lost 6 bases; unmatched junction nucleotides: 2. The chain's CDR3 is CAWSSGQGANSPLHF. DNA for the CDR3: TGTGCCTGGAGTTCGGGACAGGGGGCTAATTCACCCCTCCACTTT. The variable domain in full, with the rest retrieved from reference TRBV30 and TRBJ1-6, is SQTIHQWPATLVQPVGSPLSLECTVEGTSNPNLYWYRQAAGRGLQLLFYSVGIGQISSEVPQNLSASRPQDRQFILSSKKLLLSDSGFYLCAWSSGQGANSPLHFGNGTRLTVT.

V gene TRBV7-2 combines with J gene TRBJ1-2; 8 bases align to TRBD1. CDR3 length equals 16 residues. Per the germline V gene, CDR1 is SGHTA and CDR2 is FQGNSA. The V segment lost 2 bases and the J segment 6 bases; nucleotides outside the gene matches: 11. CDR3 protein: CASSLSLGTGFNGYTF. The CDR3 nucleotides are TGTGCCAGCAGCTTATCCCTAGGGACAGGCTTTAATGGCTACACCTTC.

This chain links TRBV25-1 with TRBJ1-6; 7 nucleotides line up with TRBD1. The CDR3 is 13 residues long. The germline gives CDR1 MGHDK, CDR2 SYGVNS. Germline trimming cut 4 bases from V and 7 bases from J; bases unmatched to any gene: 1. DNA for the CDR3: TGTGCCAGCAGTGGACAGGGCAATTCACCCCTCCACTTT. Amino acid sequence: CASSGQGNSPLHF. The full variable domain, rest sourced from reference TRBV25-1 and TRBJ1-6, is EADIYQTPRYLVIGTGKKITLECSQTMGHDKMYWYQQDPGMELHLIHYSYGVNSTEKGDLSSESTVSRIRTEHFPLTLESARPSHTSQYLCASSGQGNSPLHFGNGTRLTVT.

The chain links TRBV5-6 to TRBJ2-1, with D maybe TRBD1 (5 bases). V lost 0 bases and J lost 5, with 15 bases in between. CDR1 and CDR2 (germline): SGHDT, YYEEEE. This CDR3 contains 16 residues. CDR3 sequence reads: CASSLAMGTGDNEQFF. Here the CDR3 DNA reads TGTGCCAGCAGCTTGGCCATGGGTACAGGTGACAATGAGCAGTTCTTC.

The chain recombines TRBV3-1 (or the pseudogene TRBV3-2) with TRBJ2-1; 7 nucleotides line up with TRBD2. This CDR3 has 13 amino acids. Germline trimming cut 5 bases from V and 10 bases from J; bases unmatched to any gene: 8. From germline, CDR1 is LGHDT and CDR2 YNNKEL (reference sequence). The CDR3 DNA follows: TGTGCCAGCAGCAGAACCAGCGGGGCCGAGCAGTTCTTC. It specifies CASSRTSGAEQFF.

In its sample, this clone was seen once. The V call is TRBV19, the J call TRBJ1-3, with 10 bases fitting TRBD1. The germline CDR1 and CDR2 sequences are LNHDA and SQIVND (reference sequence). The V segment lost 6 bases and the J segment 0 bases; nucleotides outside the gene matches: 5. CDR3 length: 16 residues. This CDR3 is CASSPGQGGSGNTIYF. CDR3 DNA sequence: TGTGCCAGTAGCCCCGGACAGGGGGGCTCTGGAAACACCATATATTTT.

This chain links TRBV6-2 or TRBV6-3 with TRBJ2-7; possibly TRBD2 for D (6 bases). The germline gives CDR1 MNHEY, CDR2 SVGEGT. Trimming removed 6 bases at V and 4 bases at J, with 16 bases between. The CDR3 runs to 14 residues. CDR3 sequence reads: CASSPQGGGYEQYF. Here the CDR3 DNA reads TGTGCCAGCAGCCCCCAGGGTGGAGGGTACGAGCAGTACTTC.

The gene calls are TRBV2 and TRBJ1-3, with 7 bases that match TRBD1. V trimming: 6 bases; J trimming: 2 bases; junction bases outside the gene matches: 4. Germline assignment: CDR1 SNHLY and CDR2 FYNNEI. This CDR3 comprises 14 residues. CDR3 DNA: TGTGCCAGCAGCTTGGACAGGCCTGGAAACACCATATATTTT. Its translation: CASSLDRPGNTIYF.

The rearrangement uses TRBV5-1 and TRBJ1-6; the D gene is possibly TRBD1 (5 bases). Germline V gene sequence: CDR1 SGHRS, CDR2 YFSETQ. The V end was cut by 2 bases, the J end by 4 bases, with 7 bases between. This CDR3 contains 14 residues. In DNA, the CDR3 is TGCGCCAGCAGCTTTGGGGCTTATAATTCACCCCTCCACTTT. Its translation is CASSFGAYNSPLHF.